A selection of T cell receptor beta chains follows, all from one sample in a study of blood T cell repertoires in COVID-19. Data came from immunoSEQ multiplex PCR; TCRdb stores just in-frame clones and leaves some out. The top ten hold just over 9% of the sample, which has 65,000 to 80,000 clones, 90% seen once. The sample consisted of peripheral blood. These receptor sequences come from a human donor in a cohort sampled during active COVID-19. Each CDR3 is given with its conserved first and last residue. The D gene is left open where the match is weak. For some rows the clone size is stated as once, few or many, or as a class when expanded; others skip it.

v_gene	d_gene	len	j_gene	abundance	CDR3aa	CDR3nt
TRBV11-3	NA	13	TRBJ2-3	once	CASSLGAKETQYF	TGTGCCAGCAGCTTAGGGGCCAAAGAGACGCAGTATTTT
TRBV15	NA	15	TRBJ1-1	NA	CATSRVPGLNTEAFF	TGTGCCACCAGCAGAGTTCCAGGTTTGAACACTGAAGCTTTCTTT
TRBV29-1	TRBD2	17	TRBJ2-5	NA	CSVWTSGRRGPQETQYF	TGCAGCGTTTGGACTAGCGGGAGAAGGGGGCCCCAAGAGACCCAGTACTTC
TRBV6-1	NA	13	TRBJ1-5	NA	CASSEALYQPQHF	TGTGCCAGCAGTGAAGCACTCTATCAGCCCCAGCATTTT
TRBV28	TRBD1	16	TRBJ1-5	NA	CASITQSGTEYQPQHF	TGTGCCAGCATCACCCAATCCGGGACAGAGTATCAGCCCCAGCATTTT
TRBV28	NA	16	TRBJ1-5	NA	CASSPKDSLSNQPQHF	TGTGCCAGCAGTCCTAAAGACTCATTGAGCAATCAGCCCCAGCATTTT
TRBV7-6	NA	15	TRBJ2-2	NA	CASSLTDSTTGELFF	TGTGCCAGCAGCCTTACGGACTCCACCACCGGGGAGCTGTTTTTT
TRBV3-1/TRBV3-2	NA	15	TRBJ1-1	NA	CASSQEGRGNTEAFF	TGTGCCAGCAGCCAAGAGGGCAGGGGGAACACTGAAGCTTTCTTT
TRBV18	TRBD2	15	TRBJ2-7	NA	CASSPASGSPYEQYF	TGTGCCAGCTCACCGGCTAGCGGGAGCCCCTACGAGCAGTACTTC
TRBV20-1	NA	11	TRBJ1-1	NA	CSEAGNTEAFF	TGCAGTGAGGCAGGGAACACTGAAGCTTTCTTT
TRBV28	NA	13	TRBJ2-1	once	CASSLFRGDEQFF	TGTGCCAGCAGTTTGTTCAGGGGTGATGAGCAGTTCTTC
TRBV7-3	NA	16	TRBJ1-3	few	CATYGSGAYSGNTIYF	TGTGCCACCTACGGGTCGGGTGCTTACTCTGGAAACACCATATATTTT
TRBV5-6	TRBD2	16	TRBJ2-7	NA	CASSSLLAGLSYEQYF	TGTGCCAGCAGCTCCTTACTAGCGGGGCTCTCCTACGAGCAGTACTTC
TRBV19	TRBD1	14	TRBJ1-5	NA	CASSWDSNNQPQHF	TGTGCCAGTAGCTGGGACAGTAACAATCAGCCCCAGCATTTT
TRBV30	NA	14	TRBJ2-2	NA	CAWCQTSNTGELFF	TGTGCCTGGTGTCAGACTTCTAACACCGGGGAGCTGTTTTTT
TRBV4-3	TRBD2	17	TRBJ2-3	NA	CASSQYSSSGRRHTQYF	TGCGCCAGCAGCCAATACTCGTCTAGCGGGAGGCGGCATACGCAGTATTTT
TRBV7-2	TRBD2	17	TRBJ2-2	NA	CASSLLRTSTNTGELFF	TGTGCCAGCAGCTTACTACGGACTAGCACTAACACCGGGGAGCTGTTTTTT
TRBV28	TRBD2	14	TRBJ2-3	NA	CASSSGGGTDTQYF	TGTGCCAGCAGTTCCGGGGGGGGCACAGATACGCAGTATTTT
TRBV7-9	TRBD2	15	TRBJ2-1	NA	CASSLLAGGVGEQFF	TGTGCCAGCAGCCTTCTAGCGGGGGGGGTAGGTGAGCAGTTCTTC
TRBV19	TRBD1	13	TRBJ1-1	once	CASRRTGDAEAFF	TGTGCCAGTAGACGGACAGGGGACGCTGAAGCTTTCTTT
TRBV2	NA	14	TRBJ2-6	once	CASAAATGANVLTF	TGTGCCAGCGCGGCGGCGACCGGGGCCAACGTCCTGACTTTC
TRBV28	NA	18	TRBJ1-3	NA	CASSPTVALLSSGNTIYF	TGTGCCAGCAGTCCGACAGTAGCTTTACTTTCCTCTGGAAACACCATATATTTT
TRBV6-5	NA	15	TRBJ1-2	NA	CATSGQGWTNYGYTF	TGTGCCACGTCAGGGCAGGGCTGGACCAACTATGGCTACACCTTC
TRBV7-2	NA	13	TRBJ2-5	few	CASSFAGEETQYF	TGTGCCAGCAGCTTCGCAGGGGAAGAGACCCAGTACTTC
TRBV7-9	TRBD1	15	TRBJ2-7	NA	CASRSDRGLPYEQYF	TGTGCCAGCAGATCTGACAGGGGGCTACCCTACGAGCAGTACTTC
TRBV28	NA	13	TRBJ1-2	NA	CASSPVLYYGYTF	TGTGCCAGCAGCCCGGTCCTCTACTATGGCTACACCTTC
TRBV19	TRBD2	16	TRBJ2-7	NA	CASSIGLAGVGYEQYF	TGTGCCAGTAGTATCGGACTAGCGGGAGTTGGCTACGAGCAGTACTTC
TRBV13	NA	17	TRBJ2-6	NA	CASSFWTPSSGANVLTF	TGTGCCAGCAGCTTTTGGACTCCCAGCTCTGGGGCCAACGTCCTGACTTTC
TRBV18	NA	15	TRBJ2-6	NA	CASSPEQSGANVLTF	TGTGCCAGCTCACCAGAGCAATCTGGGGCCAACGTCCTGACTTTC
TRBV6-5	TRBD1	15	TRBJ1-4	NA	CASTTGGGENEKLFF	TGTGCCAGCACCACCGGAGGGGGCGAAAATGAAAAACTGTTTTTT
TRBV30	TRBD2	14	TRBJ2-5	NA	CAWSLAGVGETQYF	TGTGCCTGGAGCCTAGCGGGAGTTGGGGAGACCCAGTACTTC
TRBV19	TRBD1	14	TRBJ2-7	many	CASSPGTVPYEQYF	TGTGCCAGTAGTCCGGGGACAGTCCCCTACGAGCAGTACTTC
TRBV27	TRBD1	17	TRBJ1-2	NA	CASSRDEPGQGRHGYTF	TGTGCCAGCAGTCGTGACGAGCCGGGACAGGGACGGCATGGCTACACCTTC
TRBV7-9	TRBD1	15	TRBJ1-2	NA	CASSYSTGRSYGYTF	TGTGCCAGCAGCTACTCGACAGGGAGGAGCTATGGCTACACCTTC
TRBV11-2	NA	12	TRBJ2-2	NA	CASPPPTGELFF	TGTGCCAGCCCTCCTCCCACCGGGGAGCTGTTTTTT
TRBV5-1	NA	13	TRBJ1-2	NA	CASSPGDIYGYTF	TGCGCCAGCAGCCCCGGGGACATCTATGGCTACACCTTC
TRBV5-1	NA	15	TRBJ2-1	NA	CASSLGGGDYNEQFF	TGCGCCAGCAGCTTGGGCGGCGGGGATTACAATGAGCAGTTCTTC
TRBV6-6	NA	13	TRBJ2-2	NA	CASSYSSPGELFF	TGTGCCAGCAGTTACTCGAGTCCCGGGGAGCTGTTTTTT
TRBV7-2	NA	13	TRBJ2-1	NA	CASSFRGGDEQFF	TGTGCCAGCAGCTTTAGAGGCGGCGATGAGCAGTTCTTC
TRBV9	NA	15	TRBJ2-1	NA	CASSVEQASYNEQFF	TGTGCCAGCAGCGTAGAACAGGCCTCCTACAATGAGCAGTTCTTC
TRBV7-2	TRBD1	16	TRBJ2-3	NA	CASSLARDRGTDTQYF	TGTGCCAGCAGCTTAGCCCGGGACAGGGGCACAGATACGCAGTATTTT
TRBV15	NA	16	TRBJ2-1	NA	CATSSLGRTKVGEQFF	TGTGCCACCAGCAGTTTAGGACGGACAAAGGTGGGTGAGCAGTTCTTC
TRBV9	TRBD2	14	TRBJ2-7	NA	CASSATSGTYEQYF	TGTGCCAGCAGCGCGACTAGCGGGACCTACGAGCAGTACTTC
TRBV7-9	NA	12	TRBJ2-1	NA	CASSPTPHEQFF	TGTGCCAGCAGCCCAACTCCCCATGAGCAGTTCTTC
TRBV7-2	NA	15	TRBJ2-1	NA	CASSLSSATGNEQFF	TGTGCCAGCAGCTTATCCTCTGCGACCGGGAATGAGCAGTTCTTC
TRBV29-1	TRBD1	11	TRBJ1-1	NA	CSVNRGTEAFF	TGCAGCGTTAACAGGGGGACTGAAGCTTTCTTT
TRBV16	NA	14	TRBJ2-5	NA	CASSQFEGLETQYF	TGTGCCAGCAGCCAATTCGAGGGCTTGGAGACCCAGTACTTC
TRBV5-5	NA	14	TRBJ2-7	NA	CASSYDSTSYEQYF	TGTGCCAGCAGCTACGACAGTACCTCCTACGAGCAGTACTTC
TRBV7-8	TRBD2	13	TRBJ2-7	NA	CASSWEGDYEQYF	TGTGCCAGCAGCTGGGAGGGAGACTACGAGCAGTACTTC
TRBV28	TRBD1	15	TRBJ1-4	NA	CASSARTGEVEKLFF	TGTGCCAGCAGTGCGCGGACAGGGGAGGTGGAAAAACTGTTTTTT
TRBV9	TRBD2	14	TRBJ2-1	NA	CASSVAGGVYEQFF	TGTGCCAGCAGCGTAGCGGGAGGGGTCTATGAGCAGTTCTTC
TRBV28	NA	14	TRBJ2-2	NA	CASVGPGGPGELFF	TGTGCCAGCGTTGGCCCCGGGGGTCCCGGGGAGCTGTTTTTT
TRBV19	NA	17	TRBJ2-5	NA	CASSIDSPRGQWETQYF	TGTGCCAGTAGTATAGATTCGCCCAGGGGCCAGTGGGAGACCCAGTACTTC
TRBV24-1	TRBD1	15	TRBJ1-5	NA	CATSEGTGGYQPQHF	TGTGCCACCAGTGAGGGGACAGGGGGCTATCAGCCCCAGCATTTT
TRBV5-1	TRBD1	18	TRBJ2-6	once	CASSLTGGPVGGANVLTF	TGCGCCAGCAGCTTAACAGGGGGCCCAGTCGGGGGGGCCAACGTCCTGACTTTC
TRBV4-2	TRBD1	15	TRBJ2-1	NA	CASSQMTGGLNEQFF	TGTGCCAGCAGCCAGATGACAGGGGGCCTTAATGAGCAGTTCTTC
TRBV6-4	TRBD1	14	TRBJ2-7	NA	CASSTGDGLYEQYF	TGTGCCAGCAGCACAGGGGATGGGCTCTACGAGCAGTACTTC